This TCR beta chain originates from a study of T-cell reconstitution after alpha-beta-depleted transplantation in children. In its sample, this clonotype was seen many times. Unique molecular identifiers were incorporated when the TCRbeta library was constructed. TCRdb re-analysed the PCR reads in MiXCR, keeping a single row per CDR3 protein. The sample holds around 300,000 distinct CDR3 sequences, 10% seen once. Germline V lookup: CDR1 LNHDA, CDR2 SQIVND (reference sequence). The CDR3 covers 14 residues. Deletions cut 5 bases from V and 10 bases from J, with 20 bases between. The sequence was obtained from a boy younger than two with acute myeloid leukemia, due to receive a stem cell transplant. The chain joins TRBV19 to TRBJ1-1; a weak D match, TRBD1 (5 bases). The material sequenced was PBMCs, taken before TCRalphabeta/CD19-depleted stem cell transplant. The CDR3 sequence is CASSATRDHRGAFF. The CDR3 coding sequence is TGTGCCAGTAGTGCCACCCGGGACCATAGGGGAGCTTTCTTT.